This T cell receptor (beta chain) was found in a study of blood T cell repertoires in COVID-19. About the study: Some COVID-19 samples were acute and others convalescent; all came from the United States, Italy and Spain. From T cells, B-cell-depleted T cells, or PBMCs came the material, which was cDNA or gDNA.

In the original processing: Reference gene primer amplification gave estimated nucleated cell counts. The protocol was immunoSEQ multiplex PCR, while the TCRdb copy is restricted to in-frame clones and leaves out a portion. V and J calls and clone size are given by that table; D and trimming were obtained from the DNA. The sample carries 360,000 or so clones, over 85% recorded once. Seattle-derived patients entered the study during active infection and were followed longitudinally. V dropped 5 bases and J dropped 8 bases, with 18 bases sitting between them. Looked up from germline, CDR1 is SGHTA and CDR2 is FQGTGA. The CDR3 is made up of 14 amino acids.

This receptor was obtained from an older woman with COVID-19, enrolled during active disease. The chain couples TRBV7-3 to TRBJ1-2, with D tentatively TRBD1 (6 bases). The sequencing input was peripheral blood. The CDR3 region has the DNA TGTGCCAGCAGCCCTTCAGGGGCTGACTCGGGCTACACCTTC. Its protein product is CASSPSGADSGYTF. Complete variable domain (other parts from reference TRBV7-3 and TRBJ1-2): GAGVSQTPSNKVTEKGKYVELRCDPISGHTALYWYRQSLGQGPEFLIYFQGTGAADDSGLPNDRFFAVRPEGSVSTLKIQRTERGDSAVYLCASSPSGADSGYTFGSGTRLTVV.